These 23 T cell receptor beta chains were sequenced from one sample in a study of blood T cell repertoires in COVID-19. The assay was immunoSEQ multiplex PCR, and TCRdb's table has in-frame clones only and misses some. The top ten clones hold approximately 4.9% of a sample with about 58,000 clones, around 79% of them seen once. The sequencing input was peripheral blood. The receptors come from a human donor in a cohort sampled during active COVID-19.

This clone was counted between two and nine times. CDR3 coding DNA: TGCGCCAGCAGCCAAGGGACAGGGAACTACGAGCAGTACTTC. The encoded protein is CASSQGTGNYEQYF. The genes are TRBV4-3 and TRBJ2-7, with 8 bases aligning to TRBD1. V shed 1 base and J 3 bases; nucleotides not matched to a gene: 2. The CDR3 spans 14 residues. Germline CDR1 reads LGHNA; CDR2 reads YSLEER.

The V call is TRBV4-3, the J call TRBJ2-7; perhaps TRBD1 as D (6 bases). There are 13 residues in the CDR3. The germline V gene has CDR1 LGHNA and CDR2 YSLEER. V lost 4 bases, J lost 6 bases, and 13 bases lay in between. The CDR3 here is CASSLARGSEQYF. DNA of the CDR3: TGCGCCAGCAGCCTGGCCAGGGGAAGCGAGCAGTACTTC.

This chain links TRBV27 with TRBJ1-2; tentatively, D is TRBD1 (5 bases). V lost 2 bases and J 4 bases, leaving 11 bases between the germline ends. The CDR3 runs 14 residues. Per the germline V gene, CDR1 is MNHEY and CDR2 is SMNVEV (reference sequence). This chain's CDR3 is CASSLRGDLYGYTF. The CDR3 DNA sequence: TGTGCCAGCAGTTTACGGGGGGACCTCTATGGCTACACCTTC.

The rearrangement uses TRBV2 and TRBJ1-6, with 8 bases identical to TRBD1. Per germline, CDR1 SNHLY and CDR2 FYNNEI. With V trimmed by 1 base and J by 2 bases, 10 bases remained unmatched. This CDR3 is built from 19 residues. The CDR3 coding sequence is TGTGCCAGCAGTGAAGAGACCGGGACAGGAGACCCCTATAATTCACCCCTCCACTTT. Translating gives CASSEETGTGDPYNSPLHF.

The chain recombines TRBV7-2 with TRBJ2-7; a possible D gene is TRBD1 (6 bases). V was shortened by 5 bases and J by 3 bases, with 14 bases between the two germline ends. Per the germline V gene, CDR1 is SGHTA and CDR2 is FQGNSA. There are 14 residues in the CDR3. The CDR3 coding sequence is TGTGCCAGCAGCCCGGAAGGGGGTTTCTACGAGCAGTACTTC. Amino acid sequence: CASSPEGGFYEQYF.

J is TRBJ2-7 and V is TRBV7-9; 9 positions agree with TRBD2. CDR1 SEHNR and CDR2 FQNEAQ come from the germline V gene (reference sequence). The trim removed 4 bases at V and 2 bases at J, leaving 9 bases unmatched. CDR3 length: 16 residues. The CDR3 protein is CASSSGSGRITYEQYF. DNA of the CDR3: TGTGCCAGCAGCTCCGGTAGCGGGAGAATCACCTACGAGCAGTACTTC.

The chain uses TRBV30 and TRBJ1-2, with D unresolved. Trimming left V 0 bases short and J 7 bases short, with 15 bases between. CDR1 is GTSNPN and CDR2 is SVGIG in the germline V gene (reference sequence). The CDR3 runs 14 residues. The CDR3 region has the DNA TGTGCCTGGAGTGTAGCCGGACTCGGTGGTGGCTACACCTTC. Protein: CAWSVAGLGGGYTF.

The chain links TRBV7-9 to TRBJ1-5, with TRBD1 matching over 7 bases. The CDR3 length is 14 residues. The trim removed 5 bases at V and 5 bases at J, leaving 6 bases unmatched. The germline V gene encodes CDR1 SEHNR and CDR2 FQNEAQ (reference sequence). DNA of the CDR3: TGTGCCAGCAGCCACACAGGGGTGGATCAGCCCCAGCATTTT. Its translation is CASSHTGVDQPQHF.

V gene TRBV5-4 combines with J gene TRBJ2-7, with 15 bases matching TRBD2. CDR3 length equals 16 residues. The J segment lost 5 bases and the V segment lost 3 bases, leaving 6 bases of the junction unmatched. Germline values: CDR1 SGHNT, CDR2 YYREEE (reference sequence). CDR3 protein: CASSWGLAGGLDEQYF. CDR3 DNA sequence: TGTGCCAGCAGCTGGGGACTAGCGGGGGGTTTAGACGAGCAGTACTTC.

This clone has a handful of counts. The chain links TRBV7-9 to TRBJ2-6; tentatively, D is TRBD2 (5 bases). The CDR3 is made up of 16 amino acids. The germline CDR1 and CDR2 sequences are SEHNR and FQNEAQ (reference sequence). Trimming took off 3 bases at V and 4 bases at J, with 13 bases between the two ends. Written as DNA, the CDR3 is TGTGCCAGCAGCTTTACGGGGTCGGGCGGGGCCAACGTCCTGACTTTC. Its protein product is CASSFTGSGGANVLTF. Complete variable domain (other parts from reference TRBV7-9 and TRBJ2-6): DTGVSQNPRHKITKRGQNVTFRCDPISEHNRLYWYRQTLGQGPEFLTYFQNEAQLEKSRLLSDRFSAERPKGSFSTLEIQRTEQGDSAMYLCASSFTGSGGANVLTFGAGSRLTVL.

This chain joins TRBV30 and TRBJ1-4; the match to TRBD1 covers 9 bases. V was clipped by 6 bases and J by 3 bases; unmatched bases: 8. The CDR3 is 15 amino acids. The germline gives CDR1 GTSNPN, CDR2 SVGIG (reference sequence). The CDR3 coding sequence is TGTGCCTGCCTACCGGGACAGGGAGCTAATGAAAAACTGTTTTTT. This gives the protein CACLPGQGANEKLFF.

The chain joins TRBV28 to TRBJ2-7; no firm D call. Between the trimmed V and J ends, which lost 5 bases and 3 bases, there was a span of 5 bases. The germline V gene encodes CDR1 MDHEN and CDR2 SYDVKM. The CDR3 totals 11 residues. The CDR3 here is CASSRNYEQYF. CDR3 DNA sequence: TGTGCCAGCAGTCGTAACTACGAGCAGTACTTC.

The J gene is TRBJ2-7, the V gene TRBV6-5; 8 bases are shared with TRBD1. Trimming at V came to 2 bases and at J to 4 bases, leaving 7 bases not matched to a gene. The CDR3 covers 15 residues. Per germline, CDR1 MNHEY and CDR2 SVGAGI. The CDR3 DNA reads as TGTGCCAGCAGTTACCACCCCGGGACAGGTTACGAGCAGTACTTC. Encoded protein: CASSYHPGTGYEQYF.

CDR3 loop: CASKAGVAEQYF. CDR3 bases: TGTGCCAGCAAAGCGGGAGTTGCCGAGCAGTACTTC. V is TRBV5-6 and J is TRBJ2-7, with 8 positions matching TRBD2. Trimming cost V 6 bases and J 6 bases; bases outside gene matches: 5. This CDR3 is built from 12 residues. Germline loops: CDR1 SGHDT, CDR2 YYEEEE.

This clone was seen only once. The sample has other DNA sequences that encode this CDR3 too. V usage is TRBV6-2 or TRBV6-3 and J usage is TRBJ1-4, with 7 bases that match TRBD1. The trim removed 4 bases at V and 7 bases at J, leaving 6 bases unmatched. The germline V gene encodes CDR1 MNHEY and CDR2 SVGEGT. The length of the CDR3 is 14 residues. Here the CDR3 reads CASSSTGVAEKLFF. CDR3 in DNA: TGTGCCAGCAGTTCCACAGGGGTGGCTGAAAAACTGTTTTTT.

At least ten counts were recorded for this clone. The V and J genes are TRBV10-1 and TRBJ1-1, with TRBD1 as a possible D gene (5 bases). CDR1 is WNHNN and CDR2 is SYGVQD in the germline V gene (reference sequence). This CDR3 contains 11 residues. V was pared by 4 bases and J by 11 bases, with 11 bases between. The CDR3 DNA reads TGCGCCAGCAGTGGACAGTTTGGCGCTTTCTTT. Protein: CASSGQFGAFF.

CDR3 DNA: TGTGCCAGCACGACAGGTTCCTACGAGCAGTACTTC. Translation: CASTTGSYEQYF. This rearrangement joins TRBV12-3 or TRBV12-4 to TRBJ2-7; D possibly corresponds to TRBD1 (6 bases). The germline V and J ends were trimmed by 7 bases and 1 base, with 8 bases remaining between them. The CDR3 sequence is 12 residues long.

The V call is TRBV28, the J call TRBJ2-4, with 12 bases fitting TRBD2. V lost 5 bases, J lost 1 base, and 6 bases stayed unmatched. This CDR3 is 17 amino acids long. Germline-derived CDR1 and CDR2 are MDHEN and SYDVKM. As DNA, the CDR3 is TGTGCCAGCAGTAATCTAGCGGGAGGGGGTGCCAAAAACATTCAGTACTTC. Translated: CASSNLAGGGAKNIQYF.

This sequence joins TRBV6-5 and TRBJ2-5; 7 bases map to TRBD1. The CDR3 loop spans 15 amino acids. V shed 0 bases and J 3 bases; nucleotides not matched to a gene: 4. CDR1 is MNHEY and CDR2 is SVGAGI in the germline V gene. This chain's CDR3 is CASSYSNGQEETQYF. The DNA for the CDR3 is TGTGCCAGCAGTTACTCGAATGGACAGGAAGAGACCCAGTACTTC.

There are a few counts of this clone. The gene calls are TRBV7-2 and TRBJ1-2; D possibly corresponds to TRBD1 (6 bases). The germline gives CDR1 SGHTA, CDR2 FQGNSA. The CDR3 totals 18 residues. V lost 1 base and J 2 bases, leaving 20 bases between the germline ends. The CDR3 here is CASSLVVLRDKGNYGYTF. DNA of the CDR3: TGTGCCAGCAGCTTAGTTGTCCTCCGGGACAAGGGGAACTATGGCTACACCTTC.

In its sample, this clone was seen once. The rearrangement uses TRBV25-1 and TRBJ1-2, with D possibly matching TRBD1 (5 bases). Trimming shortened V by 3 bases and J by 9 bases, and 20 bases separated the two germline ends. The CDR3 is 15 amino acids. CDR1 is MGHDK, CDR2 SYGVNS, per germline. The DNA for the CDR3 is TGTGCCAGCAGTGATTACGGGACTCTCTTTCCGAGCTACACCTTC. Its translation is CASSDYGTLFPSYTF.

The chain couples TRBV7-9 to TRBJ1-4; D gene uncertain. The CDR3 is 12 amino acids. Germline V CDR1 and CDR2: SEHNR, FQNEAQ (reference sequence). V lost 1 base and J 12 bases, leaving 9 bases between the germline ends. CDR3 protein: CASSLGPSELFF. DNA for the CDR3: TGTGCCAGCAGCTTAGGCCCCTCGGAACTGTTTTTT. The complete variable domain, with remaining parts taken from reference TRBV7-9 and TRBJ1-4, reads DTGVSQNPRHKITKRGQNVTFRCDPISEHNRLYWYRQTLGQGPEFLTYFQNEAQLEKSRLLSDRFSAERPKGSFSTLEIQRTEQGDSAMYLCASSLGPSELFFGSGTQLSVL.

This sequence joins TRBV25-1 and TRBJ1-4; 8 nucleotides match TRBD1. Per germline, CDR1 MGHDK and CDR2 SYGVNS. V shed 6 bases, J shed 3 bases, and the junction held 9 bases outside the gene matches. The CDR3 consists of 16 residues. The CDR3 here is CASRADRGVSNEKLFF. For the CDR3, the DNA is TGTGCCAGCAGAGCCGACAGGGGCGTTTCTAATGAAAAACTGTTTTTT.